These 26 T cell receptor beta chains were all obtained from the same sample, sequenced in a study of PD-1 blockade in classical Hodgkin lymphoma. All trial patients relapsed after autologous stem cell transplantation. TCRdb keeps only in-frame clones here, not all; method: immunoSEQ multiplex PCR. The sample lists roughly 31,000 clones, 60% to 80% occurring once. The sample consisted of peripheral blood mononuclear cells (PBMCs), taken before the second cycle of nivolumab. Receptors originate from a human donor with classical Hodgkin lymphoma.

This chain uses TRBV7-6 with TRBJ2-1; a possible D gene is TRBD1 (5 bases). Trimming removed 5 bases from V and 1 base from J, with 12 bases in between. The CDR3 consists of 15 residues. Germline-derived CDR1 and CDR2 are SGHVS and FNYEAQ. The CDR3 loop is CASSLGQGSYNEQFF. The DNA for the CDR3 is TGTGCCAGCAGCCTAGGGCAGGGTTCCTACAATGAGCAGTTCTTC.

The table lists this clone with a few counts. The chain recombines TRBV19 with TRBJ2-3, with 8 bases that match TRBD1. CDR3 length equals 15 residues. J lost 7 bases, V lost 1 base, and 7 bases had no gene match. Germline V gene lookup returns CDR1 LNHDA and CDR2 SQIVND (reference sequence). DNA of the CDR3: TGTGCCAGTAGTATAGGGGCAGGGGGCGCGAATACGCAGTATTTT. Translating it yields CASSIGAGGANTQYF.

Written as DNA, the CDR3 is TGTGCCAGCAGCTTAGAAGTGGGGGATCGGGGTGAAGCTTTCTTT. Protein sequence: CASSLEVGDRGEAFF. The chain carries TRBV7-6 and TRBJ1-1; TRBD1 might be the D (5 bases). Trimming pared 1 base from V and 7 bases from J, leaving 16 bases between. The germline CDR1 and CDR2 sequences are SGHVS and FNYEAQ. CDR3 length: 15 residues.

This sequence joins TRBV5-6 and TRBJ1-1; TRBD1 might be the D (6 bases). The CDR3 totals 13 residues. V lost 0 bases and J lost 7, with 10 bases in between. The V gene's germline CDR1 is SGHDT and CDR2 YYEEEE. The CDR3 coding sequence is TGTGCCAGCAGCTTGGACAGGGCGAGTGAAGCTTTCTTT. Protein: CASSLDRASEAFF.

The chain recombines TRBV19 with TRBJ1-5; weak D call: TRBD1 (6 bases). The CDR3 extends over 14 amino acids. Germline-derived CDR1 and CDR2 are LNHDA and SQIVND (reference sequence). V was pared by 6 bases and J by 0 bases, with 9 bases between. CDR3 loop: CASSRQDSNQPQHF. Here the CDR3 DNA reads TGTGCCAGTAGCCGACAGGATAGCAATCAGCCCCAGCATTTT.

The CDR3 DNA sequence: TGTGCCTGGAGCCTAGGGCTAGCGGGAAAAGACGAGCAGTACTTC. It is translated as CAWSLGLAGKDEQYF. The chain links TRBV30 to TRBJ2-7; 9 nucleotides match TRBD2. Germline CDR1 reads GTSNPN; CDR2 reads SVGIG (reference sequence). This CDR3 is 15 amino acids long. J gave up 5 bases and V 3 bases, and 11 bases lay outside the gene matches.

The chain couples TRBV2 to TRBJ2-1, with TRBD2 matching over 8 bases. With 3 bases clipped from V and 6 bases from J, the junction kept 7 bases outside the gene matches. The germline gives CDR1 SNHLY, CDR2 FYNNEI. This CDR3 region has 15 residues. The CDR3 reads CASSEFGLAGNEQFF. Written as DNA, the CDR3 is TGTGCCAGCAGTGAGTTCGGCCTAGCGGGCAATGAGCAGTTCTTC.

The chain uses TRBV28 and TRBJ1-5; 8 bases line up with TRBD1. The germline gives CDR1 MDHEN, CDR2 SYDVKM. CDR3 length: 15 residues. The V and J ends lost 2 bases and 4 bases, in that order; junction bases with no gene match: 4. CDR3 coding DNA: TGTGCCAGCAGTTTAAGTAGGACAGGGAATCAGCCCCAGCATTTT. It is translated as CASSLSRTGNQPQHF.

The rearrangement uses TRBV2 and TRBJ1-3; 7 nucleotides agree with TRBD1. Trimming at V came to 5 bases and at J to 2 bases, leaving 12 bases not matched to a gene. The CDR3 is 17 residues long. The germline gives CDR1 SNHLY, CDR2 FYNNEI. CDR3 amino acids: CASSRQGNVEAGNTIYF. The CDR3 DNA sequence: TGTGCCAGCAGTCGACAGGGAAACGTAGAAGCTGGAAACACCATATATTTT.

The genes are TRBV11-2 and TRBJ2-1, with 8 bases fitting TRBD1. The CDR3 length is 15 residues. Germline CDR1 reads SGHAT; CDR2 reads FQNNGV. J gave up 9 bases and V 5 bases, and 12 bases lay outside the gene matches. CDR3 sequence reads: CASSLMGQVFGEQFF. The CDR3 bases are TGTGCCAGCAGCCTAATGGGACAGGTTTTTGGTGAGCAGTTCTTC. Using reference TRBV11-2 and TRBJ2-1 for the parts outside the CDR3, the full variable domain is EAGVAQSPRYKIIEKRQSVAFWCNPISGHATLYWYQQILGQGPKLLIQFQNNGVVDDSQLPKDRFSAERLKGVDSTLKIQPAKLEDSAVYLCASSLMGQVFGEQFFGPGTRLTVL.

In DNA form, the CDR3 reads TGTGCCAGCAGCTTAGCTGGCCCAGGGGACGGAAACACCATATATTTT. Translating gives CASSLAGPGDGNTIYF. The chain links TRBV7-6 to TRBJ1-3, with D tentatively TRBD1 (6 bases). The length of the CDR3 is 16 residues. V was trimmed by 0 bases and J by 4 bases, leaving 13 bases between them. CDR1 is SGHVS, CDR2 FNYEAQ, per germline.

This chain uses TRBV30 with TRBJ1-1; D gene uncertain. CDR3 size: 12 residues. With 7 bases removed from V and 6 bases from J, the gap between germline ends came to 15 bases. The germline V gene has CDR1 GTSNPN and CDR2 SVGIG (reference sequence). The chain's CDR3 is CAYWTLGAEAFF. The CDR3 bases are TGTGCCTACTGGACCCTTGGGGCTGAAGCTTTCTTT.

The gene calls are TRBV27 and TRBJ1-6, with 7 bases fitting TRBD1. Germline-derived CDR1 and CDR2 are MNHEY and SMNVEV (reference sequence). The junction had 15 bases not matched to a gene; V was cut back by 8 bases and J by 14 bases. This CDR3 contains 14 residues. CDR3 coding DNA: TGTGCCAGCGGAGTCCCGGGACAGCCAAGGTCCCTCCACTTT. Translation gives CASGVPGQPRSLHF.

The V call is TRBV30, the J call TRBJ2-7; no firm D call. This CDR3 spans 13 amino acids. V lost 2 bases, J lost 3 bases, and 11 bases lay in between. Germline V gene sequence: CDR1 GTSNPN, CDR2 SVGIG (reference sequence). CDR3 sequence (DNA): TGTGCCTGGAGTCAGTGGGCAGACTACGAGCAGTACTTC. It translates to CAWSQWADYEQYF.

This clone has more than one count but fewer than ten. The CDR3 here is CASRRSGLSREQFF. Here the CDR3 DNA reads TGTGCCAGCAGACGTAGCGGTCTCAGTAGAGAGCAGTTCTTC. The chain couples TRBV6-5 to TRBJ2-1; perhaps TRBD2 as D (6 bases). CDR3 length: 14 residues. Germline V gene lookup returns CDR1 MNHEY and CDR2 SVGAGI. Trimming removed 6 bases at V and 10 bases at J, with 19 bases between.

V usage is TRBV5-6 and J usage is TRBJ2-1, with D possibly being TRBD2 (7 bases). The CDR3 is made up of 14 amino acids. The V gene lost 1 base and the J gene lost 9 bases, with 14 bases spanning the gap. Germline V gives CDR1 SGHDT, CDR2 YYEEEE. In DNA form, the CDR3 reads TGTGCCAGCAGCTTGTTGGGAGGGGGAATTGAGCAGTTCTTC. It encodes CASSLLGGGIEQFF.

The chain carries TRBV19 and TRBJ1-1, with D hard to call. V was cut by 3 bases and J by 1 base, with 6 bases left in between. There are 13 residues in the CDR3. Germline V CDR1 and CDR2: LNHDA, SQIVND (reference sequence). CDR3 nucleotides: TGTGCCAGTAGTATCCCGGGGAACACTGAAGCTTTCTTT. Amino acids: CASSIPGNTEAFF.

V and J are TRBV9 and TRBJ2-7; possibly TRBD2 for D (5 bases). Germline V gene lookup returns CDR1 SGDLS and CDR2 YYNGEE. Trimming cost V 2 bases and J 0 bases, with 12 bases left between them. This CDR3 spans 15 amino acids. CDR3: CASSVSQAASYEQYF. DNA for the CDR3: TGTGCCAGCAGCGTGAGCCAAGCGGCCTCCTACGAGCAGTACTTC.

The V call is TRBV7-2, the J call TRBJ1-4, with D possibly being TRBD1 (6 bases). This CDR3 is 15 amino acids long. The germline V gene encodes CDR1 SGHTA and CDR2 FQGNSA. Trimming cost V 5 bases and J 3 bases, with 13 bases left between them. CDR3 bases: TGTGCCAGCAGCCCCACAGGGATGGCTAATGAAAAACTGTTTTTT. Translated: CASSPTGMANEKLFF.

This clone was counted a single time. V is TRBV5-1 and J is TRBJ1-3, with D maybe TRBD1 (5 bases). This CDR3 spans 13 amino acids. The V end lost 6 bases, the J end lost 0 bases, and 7 bases lay between the germline ends. Germline V gene lookup returns CDR1 SGHRS and CDR2 YFSETQ. The CDR3 DNA sequence: TGCGCCAGCACCCAGGGCTCTGGAAACACCATATATTTT. It is translated as CASTQGSGNTIYF.

This chain connects TRBV6-5 to TRBJ1-5; D is unresolved. CDR1 is MNHEY, CDR2 SVGAGI, per germline. The V end was cut by 0 bases, the J end by 6 bases, with 15 bases between. The CDR3 totals 16 residues. CDR3 amino acids: CASSYSKLVRGQPQHF. The DNA of the CDR3 is TGTGCCAGCAGTTACTCGAAGCTAGTTCGGGGTCAGCCCCAGCATTTT.

The chain is built from TRBV9 and TRBJ2-3, with TRBD2 matching 7 bases. Losses at the gene ends were 4 bases for V and 4 bases for J; bases not matched to a gene: 9. Germline V gives CDR1 SGDLS, CDR2 YYNGEE. CDR3 size: 15 residues. CDR3 in amino acids: CASSLLGGMADTQYF. DNA for the CDR3: TGTGCCAGCAGCCTCCTGGGAGGGATGGCAGATACGCAGTATTTT.

J is TRBJ1-4 and V is TRBV25-1; D is uncertain. This CDR3 is built from 15 residues. The germline V gene encodes CDR1 MGHDK and CDR2 SYGVNS. Trimming removed 2 bases at V and 5 bases at J, with 12 bases between. The CDR3 DNA is TGTGCCAGCAGTGAAGTAGCAGCCTTAAATGAAAAACTGTTTTTT. This sequence encodes CASSEVAALNEKLFF.

V gene TRBV6-5 combines with J gene TRBJ1-5; no firm D call. CDR1 is MNHEY, CDR2 SVGAGI, per germline. The CDR3 extends over 13 amino acids. V shed 3 bases and J shed 3 bases, with 6 bases lying between them. The CDR3 coding sequence is TGTGCCAGCAGTTATTACTACAATCAGCCCCAGCATTTT. It codes for CASSYYYNQPQHF.

The chain carries TRBV14 and TRBJ2-7, with 11 bases lining up with TRBD1. This CDR3 is built from 16 residues. CDR1 SGHDN and CDR2 FVKESK come from the germline V gene. Trimming cost V 3 bases and J 4 bases; bases outside gene matches: 8. Here the CDR3 reads CASSQYSGTGGYEQYF. DNA of the CDR3: TGTGCCAGCAGCCAGTATTCCGGGACAGGGGGTTACGAGCAGTACTTC.

The chain links TRBV6-5 to TRBJ1-1; TRBD1 matches 7 bases. The CDR3 runs to 15 residues. Trimming removed 1 base from V and 0 bases from J; junction bases left unmatched: 2. In germline, CDR1 is MNHEY, CDR2 SVGAGI. The CDR3: CASSYYTGVNTEAFF. The CDR3 nucleotides read TGTGCCAGCAGTTACTACACAGGGGTGAACACTGAAGCTTTCTTT.